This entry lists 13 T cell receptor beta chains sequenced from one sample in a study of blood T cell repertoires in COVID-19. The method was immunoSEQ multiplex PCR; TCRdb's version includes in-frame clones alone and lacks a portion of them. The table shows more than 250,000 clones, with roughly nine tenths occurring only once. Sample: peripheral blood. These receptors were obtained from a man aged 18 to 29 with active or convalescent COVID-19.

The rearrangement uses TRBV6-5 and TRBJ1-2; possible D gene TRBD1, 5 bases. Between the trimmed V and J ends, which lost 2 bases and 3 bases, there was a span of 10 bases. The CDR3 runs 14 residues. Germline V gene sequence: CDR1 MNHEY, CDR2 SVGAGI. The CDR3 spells CASSYREGDYGYTF. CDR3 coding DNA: TGTGCCAGCAGTTACAGGGAAGGGGACTATGGCTACACCTTC.

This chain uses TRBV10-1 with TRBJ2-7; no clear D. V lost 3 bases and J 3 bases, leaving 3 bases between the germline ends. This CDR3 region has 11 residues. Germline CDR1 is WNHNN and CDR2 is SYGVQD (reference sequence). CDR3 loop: CASSDHYEQYF. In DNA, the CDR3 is TGCGCCAGCAGTGACCACTACGAGCAGTACTTC.

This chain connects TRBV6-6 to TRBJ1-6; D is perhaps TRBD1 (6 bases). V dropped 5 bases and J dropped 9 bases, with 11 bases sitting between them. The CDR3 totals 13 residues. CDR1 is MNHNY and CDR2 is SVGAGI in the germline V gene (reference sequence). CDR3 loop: CASSSTGISPLHF. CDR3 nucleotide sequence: TGTGCCAGCAGTAGCACAGGGATTTCACCCCTCCACTTT.

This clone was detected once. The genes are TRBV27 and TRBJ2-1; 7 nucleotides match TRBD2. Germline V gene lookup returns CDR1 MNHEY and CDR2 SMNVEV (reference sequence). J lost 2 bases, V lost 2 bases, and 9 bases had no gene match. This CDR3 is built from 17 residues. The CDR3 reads CASSLRSQGGAYNEQFF. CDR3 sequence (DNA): TGTGCCAGCAGTTTAAGAAGCCAGGGAGGGGCCTACAATGAGCAGTTCTTC.

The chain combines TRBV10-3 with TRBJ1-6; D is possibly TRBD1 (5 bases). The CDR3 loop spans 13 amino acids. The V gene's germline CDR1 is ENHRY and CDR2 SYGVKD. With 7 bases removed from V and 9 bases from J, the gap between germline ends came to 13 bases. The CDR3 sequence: CAITEGASSPLHF. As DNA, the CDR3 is TGTGCCATCACCGAAGGGGCAAGTTCACCCCTCCACTTT.

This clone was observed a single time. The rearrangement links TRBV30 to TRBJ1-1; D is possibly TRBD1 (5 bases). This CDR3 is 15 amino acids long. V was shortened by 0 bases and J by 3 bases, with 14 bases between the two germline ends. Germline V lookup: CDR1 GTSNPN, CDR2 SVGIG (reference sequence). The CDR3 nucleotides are TGTGCCTGGAGTGTACGAGGCAGGGCGGACACTGAAGCTTTCTTT. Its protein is CAWSVRGRADTEAFF.

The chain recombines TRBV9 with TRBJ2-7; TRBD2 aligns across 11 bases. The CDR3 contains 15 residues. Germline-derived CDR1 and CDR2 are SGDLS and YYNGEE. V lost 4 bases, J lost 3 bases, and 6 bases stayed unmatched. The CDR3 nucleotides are TGTGCCAGCAGCCCCAGGCTAGCGGGGGGCTACGAGCAGTACTTC. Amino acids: CASSPRLAGGYEQYF.

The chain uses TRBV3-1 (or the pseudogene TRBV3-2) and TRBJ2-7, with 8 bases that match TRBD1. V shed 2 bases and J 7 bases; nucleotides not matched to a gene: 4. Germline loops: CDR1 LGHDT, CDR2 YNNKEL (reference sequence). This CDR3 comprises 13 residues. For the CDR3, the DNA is TGTGCCAGCAGCCAACAGGGGGCGCAAGAGCAGTACTTC. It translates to CASSQQGAQEQYF.

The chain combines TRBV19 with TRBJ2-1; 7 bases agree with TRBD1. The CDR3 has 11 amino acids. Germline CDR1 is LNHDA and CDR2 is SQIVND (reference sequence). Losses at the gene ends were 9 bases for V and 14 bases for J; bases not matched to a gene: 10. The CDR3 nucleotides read TGTGCCAGGACCAGGGGGTTAGGAAAGTTCTTC. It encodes CARTRGLGKFF.

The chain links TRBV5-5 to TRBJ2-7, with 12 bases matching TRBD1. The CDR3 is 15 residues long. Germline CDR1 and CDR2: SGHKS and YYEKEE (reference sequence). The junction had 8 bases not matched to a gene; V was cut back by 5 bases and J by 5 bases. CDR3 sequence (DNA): TGTGCCAGCAGTAGTCCCGGGACAGGGGGCGACGAGCAGTACTTC. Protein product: CASSSPGTGGDEQYF.

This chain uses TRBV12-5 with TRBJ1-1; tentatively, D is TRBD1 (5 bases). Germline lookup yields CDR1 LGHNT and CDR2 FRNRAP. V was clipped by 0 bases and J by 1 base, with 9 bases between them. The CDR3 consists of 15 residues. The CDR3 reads CASGLVTQGNTEAFF. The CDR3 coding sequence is TGTGCTAGTGGTTTGGTAACGCAGGGGAACACTGAAGCTTTCTTT.

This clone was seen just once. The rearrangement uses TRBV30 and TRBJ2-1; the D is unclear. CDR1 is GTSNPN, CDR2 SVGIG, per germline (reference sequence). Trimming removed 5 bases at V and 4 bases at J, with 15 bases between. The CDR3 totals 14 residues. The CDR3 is CAWESGVLYNEQFF. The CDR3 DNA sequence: TGTGCCTGGGAGAGTGGAGTCTTATACAATGAGCAGTTCTTC.

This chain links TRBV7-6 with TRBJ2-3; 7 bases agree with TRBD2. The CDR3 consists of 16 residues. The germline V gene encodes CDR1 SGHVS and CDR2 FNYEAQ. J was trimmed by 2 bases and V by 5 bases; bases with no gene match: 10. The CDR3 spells CASSARWSGDTDTQYF. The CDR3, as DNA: TGTGCCAGCAGCGCGCGGTGGAGCGGGGACACAGATACGCAGTATTTT.